This T cell receptor (beta chain) emerged from a study of blood T cell repertoires in COVID-19. The wider study: Sites in the United States, Italy and Spain provided acute and convalescent COVID-19 samples. Nucleic acid was either cDNA or gDNA, and it came from T cells, B-cell-depleted T cells, or PBMCs.

Germline CDR1 LNHDA, CDR2 SQIVND (reference sequence). V shed 7 bases and J shed 5 bases, with 23 bases lying between them. The CDR3 is 17 amino acids. The authors' processing: Amplifying reference gene primers gave estimates of nucleated cell counts. The protocol was immunoSEQ multiplex PCR, while the TCRdb copy is restricted to in-frame clones and leaves out a portion. V and J calls and clone size are copied from that table; D and trimming were computed from the DNA. This table holds 250,000 or so clones, roughly 90% found once. The sequence was collected from a woman under 40 with active or convalescent COVID-19. Sequenced material: peripheral blood. V and J are TRBV19 and TRBJ1-4; D ambiguous. The CDR3 sequence: CASINLREGGGNEKLFF. For the CDR3, the DNA is TGTGCCAGTATCAATTTACGAGAAGGAGGCGGGAATGAAAAACTGTTTTTT.